The next 12 T cell receptor beta chains were all read from a single sample in a study of tumor-infiltrating lymphocytes in primary liver carcinoma. The source material, roughly 18-30 mg of unsorted bulk tissue, was used to co-extract RNA and DNA. Starting from 500 ng of total RNA, TCR beta cDNA was produced with a primer in the constant region. TCR beta libraries came from three nested multiplex PCR rounds using slightly modified ARM-PCR. PCR rounds one and two used TRBV1-TRBV30 forward primers with a C-beta reverse primer for about 11 cycles each. TCRdb analysed the multiplex PCR reads with MiXCR anew, one entry per CDR3 protein. Of approximately 37,000 distinct CDR3 sequences in the sample, over 65% were seen once. Sequencing was carried out using liver tumor tissue from sampling region 4. Subset given: tumor region T4, right-lateral pole. Receptors originate from a man between 35 and 55 years old with primary liver carcinoma and hepatitis B virus infection.

Notes on this clonotype: This likely comes from a read error, as the CDR3 has no conserved phenylalanine or tryptophan at its end. The rearrangement joins TRBV29-1 to TRBJ2-3; no clear D gene. The CDR3 is made up of 12 amino acids. Germline V gives CDR1 SQVTM, CDR2 ANQGSEA. CDR3 protein: CSVGEGTDSQYL. Here the CDR3 DNA reads TGCAGCGTGGGCGAAGGCACAGATTCGCAGTATTTG.

Details on this clonotype: Its ends do not fully match the called genes, so a read error is possible. V gene TRBV11-1 combines with J gene TRBJ2-4; 10 bases are a match to TRBD2. Germline values: CDR1 SGHAT, CDR2 FQDESV (reference sequence). This CDR3 spans 17 amino acids. The CDR3 spells CAGSFPGTSETKNIQYF. The DNA of the CDR3 is TGTGCCGGCAGCTTCCCCGGGACTAGCGAGACCAAAAACATTCAATACTTC.

In the case of this clonotype: A junction boundary mismatches the germline segment, possibly from a read error. This chain uses TRBV28 with TRBJ2-1; TRBD1 might be the D (7 bases). This CDR3 is built from 18 residues. Germline CDR1 reads MDHEN; CDR2 reads SYDVKM. The CDR3 coding sequence is TGTGCCAGCTGTTTACCTTCAGGGGGAGGCCAATGGTACAATGAGCAGTTCTTC. Amino acids: CASCLPSGGGQWYNEQFF.

Notes on this clonotype: The junction departs from germline at one end; a sequencing error may be responsible. This chain joins TRBV6-5 and TRBJ2-6; 12 nucleotides agree with TRBD2. CDR3 length: 19 residues. Germline-derived CDR1 and CDR2 are MNHEY and SVGAGI. The CDR3 bases are TGTGCCAGCAATTCGTCCGGGACTAGCGGGTATTCTGAGGCCAACGTCCTGACTTTT. It translates to CASNSSGTSGYSEANVLTF.

This clonotype was counted between two and nine times. The chain employs TRBV11-3 and TRBJ2-1; D is unclear. This CDR3 comprises 14 residues. Germline loops: CDR1 SGHNT, CDR2 YENEEA. The V and J ends lost 4 bases and 9 bases respectively, with 16 bases between them. Written as DNA, the CDR3 is TGTGCCAGCAGCTCATGGGTCAGCAACAGTGAGCAGTTCTTC. It specifies CASSSWVSNSEQFF.

This clonotype was picked up many times. Sequence at one end of the junction differs from germline and may be a read error. The genes are TRBV10-2 and TRBJ1-5; possible D gene TRBD1, 5 bases. The CDR3 totals 16 residues. Germline CDR1 WSHSY, CDR2 SAAADI. CDR3 protein: CASSELDRGGNQPQRF. The CDR3 bases are TGCGCCAGCAGTGAGCTCGACCGGGGGGGGAATCAGCCCCAGCGTTTT.

The chain links TRBV21-1 to TRBJ2-7; TRBD2 reflects the table's D call only, with no check against the DNA. TRBV21-1 is a documented pseudogene. There are 14 residues in the CDR3. CDR3: CARTGLVGSYERYF. Here the CDR3 DNA reads TGTGCCAGAACGGGACTAGTGGGATCCTACGAGCGGTACTTC.

A word on this clonotype: One end of the junction is discordant with germline, which a read error may explain. The rearrangement links TRBV4-2 to TRBJ2-1; tentative D call: TRBD2 (6 bases). Germline CDR1 reads LGHNA; CDR2 reads YNFKEQ. The CDR3 length is 15 residues. The CDR3 DNA is TGTGCCTGCAGCCAGGATCGGACTACCGGCGGTGAGCAGTTCTTC. This codes for CACSQDRTTGGEQFF.

The chain combines TRBV7-8 with TRBJ2-3; tentative D call: TRBD2 (6 bases). Trimming left V 6 bases short and J 6 bases short, with 16 bases between. Germline V gives CDR1 SGHVS, CDR2 FQNEAQ. This CDR3 comprises 14 residues. The CDR3 DNA is TGTGCCAGCAGTATTAGCGGATACGCTGATACGCAGTATTTT. Amino acid sequence: CASSISGYADTQYF.

The chain has TRBV11-2 and TRBJ2-7, with 10 nucleotides matching TRBD2. The V and J ends lost 1 base and 5 bases, in that order; junction bases with no gene match: 5. Germline V gives CDR1 SGHAT, CDR2 FQNNGV. The CDR3 runs to 15 residues. The chain's CDR3 is CASSLALAGADEQYF. The CDR3 DNA sequence: TGTGCCAGCAGCTTAGCCCTAGCGGGGGCTGACGAGCAGTACTTC.

On this clonotype: Sequence at one end of the junction differs from germline and may be a read error. The chain employs TRBV11-1 and TRBJ2-4; tentative D call: TRBD2 (6 bases). Germline V gives CDR1 SGHAT, CDR2 FQDESV (reference sequence). This CDR3 comprises 17 residues. CDR3 DNA sequence: TGTGCCAGCAGCTTTCCCGGGACCAGCGGGTCCAAAGACATTCAGTACTTC. Its translation is CASSFPGTSGSKDIQYF.

The chain uses TRBV12-3 or TRBV12-4 and TRBJ1-2, with D uncertain. The CDR3 contains 12 residues. The CDR3 nucleotides read TGTGCTATCGGAGAGGAGGTCGATGGCTACACCTTC. It specifies CAIGEEVDGYTF.